This TCR beta chain was identified in a study of blood T cells in healthy people across ages (dated by TCRdb to the mid-2010s). Regarding the research as a whole: In model experiments, template switching captured roughly one uniquely barcoded TCR beta cDNA molecule for every two T cells. Age-related changes in TCR beta repertoire diversity were measured in the study by deep sequencing normalized with unique cDNA molecular identifiers. The donors were divided into four age groups: young (average around 15 years), middle-aged (roughly 40), aged (about 56) and long-lived (82). Two additional independent replicas of 1 million unique cDNA reads from the same blood draw were analyzed for two donors (one aged 18 to 30 and one aged 80 or older).

Study-wide findings and limitations: The CMV infection status of donors was not known, potentially confounding age-related changes in expanded clonotypes. Total diversity estimates from one million sequenced T cells were considered lower bounds and underestimates. The percentage of naive T cells measured by flow cytometry correlated strongly with observed TCR beta diversity. Conclusive comparison of naive and antigen-experienced compartments was prevented by the profiling of bulk unsorted PBMCs. As age increased, observed TCR beta diversity per million T cells dropped in a roughly linear way, and a significant reduction was already evident by age approximately 40. Compared with the aged group, more naive CD4+ T cells, fewer expanded clones and increased TCR diversity were shown by the long-lived group, suggesting age selection.

The junction shows trimming of 0 bases on V and 8 bases on J, and the gene matches do not reach 8 bases of it. CDR1 and CDR2 are read off the germline V gene as SGHAT and FQNNGV. Reading from cysteine to phenylalanine, the CDR3 counts 16 amino acids. Of all the DNA, just the CDR3 is kept, 48 bases in frame from base 1. The library came from 5' RACE. TCRdb shows the sequencer as Illumina HiSeq 2500. A second roughly 7 to 11 cycle PCR used a sample-barcoded 5' primer and a J-beta primer mix. A template-switch 5' adaptor carrying 12 random nucleotides introduced a unique molecular identifier onto each TCR beta cDNA molecule. Each sample yielded at least 3 million CDR3-containing paired-end reads. The Mint cDNA synthesis kit, primed by a TRBC-specific oligonucleotide, was used to synthesize first-strand cDNA from all RNA. All cDNA was treated with uracil-DNA glycosylase and then went through a first 18-cycle PCR with the universal primers M1SS and BC2_uni_R. The study's own analysis went as follows. Each sample was normalized by randomly selecting 1 million high-quality reads, each carrying a distinct molecular identifier. Reads with shared molecular identifiers were discarded instead of being binned into consensus sequences. MiTCR, with a Q25 quality threshold and the strictest error-elimination algorithm, was used for CDR3 identification, clonotype clustering and error correction. A nonparametric unseen species model using Euler transformation provided a lower-bound estimate of total TCR beta diversity. TCRdb trimmed the raw reads at Q25, called clones with MiXCR and kept productive beta chains. Each record represents a unique CDR3 protein, reported with the most common genes and DNA among its rows. The authors' filters were not applied to this entry. This sample has about 1 million distinct CDR3 sequences in its table, and around 27% of those were observed once. Jointly, the top ten make up approximately 0.79% of the sample.

As to this clonotype: It lacks a known antigen. No much larger clone is present one base from it, and per-base qualities are unavailable.

The approximately 40 donors, aged about 6 to 100 years, were systemically healthy Caucasian individuals from Russia. Roughly 9.5 milliliters of peripheral blood were drawn from each donor into EDTA-treated Vacutainer tubes. PBMCs were isolated by Ficoll-Paque density-gradient centrifugation, with at least 6 million obtained per sample. Total RNA, at least 6 micrograms per sample, was extracted from PBMCs with Trizol reagent. The percentages of naive CD45RAhigh/CD27high T cells were determined by flow cytometry on a PBMC aliquot from every donor. The same specimen was also included in a second study, on T cells of mothers and their children. The second investigation adds: Nine systemically healthy Caucasian individuals, comprising three mothers and their six children, were included as donors. cDNA synthesis consumed the entire amount of extracted RNA, loaded at approximately 1.6 ug RNA in each 15 ul reaction. In the second PCR, the M1S primer introduced both the sample barcodes and 2-4 random nucleotides. Over 8.5 million TCR beta CDR3 reads were obtained for each mother, and 2.5 million to 3 million reads were obtained for each child. In both related and unrelated pairs, thymic selection shapes the output of TCR recombination in a similar way, with inherited differences having only a minor effect. Related mother-child pairs always showed normalized repertoire overlap that was slightly higher than in unrelated mother-child pairs, though the difference was never significant. No persistent microchimeric T cell clones were detected, at a sensitivity of approximately 100 clones per million clonotypes. To look for features that set related mother-child pairs apart from unrelated individuals, the researchers ran deep NGS to compare the TCR beta repertoires of mothers and children. Mothers averaged roughly 36 +/- 4 years of age and children averaged roughly 11 +/- 4 years. After adapter ligation with NEBNext reagents, the libraries were sequenced on Illumina HiSeq 2000 with 100+100 nt paired-end reads. To prevent cross-contamination, the mother and child libraries were prepared a month apart and were sequenced in separate runs. Between about 500,000 and 2,300,000 distinct TCR beta clonotypes were identified per donor. Naive TCR beta clonotypes were estimated from low-frequency clonotypes matched to each donor's FACS-determined naive share, without sorting.

Sequences were obtained from blood. The source is a girl aged 2-10 years in good health. The sequence joins TRBV11-2 to TRBJ2-1, with 9 middle bases fitting TRBD2. The CDR3 has the sequence CASSLDRGRGFDEQFF. The nucleotides read TGTGCCAGCAGCTTAGATCGCGGGAGGGGGTTCGATGAGCAGTTCTTC.